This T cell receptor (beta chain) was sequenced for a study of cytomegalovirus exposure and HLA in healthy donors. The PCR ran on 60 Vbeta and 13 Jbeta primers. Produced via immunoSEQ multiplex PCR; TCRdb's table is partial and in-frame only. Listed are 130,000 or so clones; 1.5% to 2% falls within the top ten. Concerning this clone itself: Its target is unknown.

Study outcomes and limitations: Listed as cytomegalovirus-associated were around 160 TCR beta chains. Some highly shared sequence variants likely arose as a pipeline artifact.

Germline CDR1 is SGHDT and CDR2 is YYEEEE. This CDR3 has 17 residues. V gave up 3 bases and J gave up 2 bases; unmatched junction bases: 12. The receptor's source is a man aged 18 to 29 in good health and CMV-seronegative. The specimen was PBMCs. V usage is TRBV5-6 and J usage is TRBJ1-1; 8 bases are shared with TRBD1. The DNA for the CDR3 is TGTGCCAGCAGCTCGGAGGGACAGGAGGCAGTCAACACTGAAGCTTTCTTT. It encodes CASSSEGQEAVNTEAFF.